This entry describes one T cell receptor beta chain. Which antigen it targets is not known. Within one base of it there is no much larger clone, and no base qualities were kept. The data originate from a study of blood T cell repertoires in COVID-19 (dated by TCRdb to 2018 to 2020). For the wider study: Samples from collaborators originated in the United States, Italy and Spain and spanned both the acute and convalescent phases of COVID-19. The repertoires were released in a freely available public database intended as a resource for research on the immune response to SARS-CoV-2. HLA class I and class II types, where available, came from metadata supplied by the sample provider rather than from assay-based typing. The material from the prospective study consisted of cDNA or gDNA derived from T cells, B-cell-depleted T cells, or PBMCs. Samples came from the ongoing ImmuneRACE study (first 160 participants) plus 1,254 subjects from 6 global collaborators. Subjects who had been exposed to COVID-19, were actively infected with it, or had recovered from it provided the deeply sampled blood TCRbeta repertoires that made up the dataset. The sample metadata nearly always contained a de-identified subject ID, COVID-19 status, age in years and sex. The investigation overall reported the following: How much clinical and demographic metadata was included differed by source and by participant, and the metadata was provided uncurated.

One collaborating source in Seattle enrolled patients during active infection and followed them longitudinally through the course of disease. The collaborating institutions used their own protocols to collect whole blood in K2EDTA tubes. For TCRbeta analysis, collaborator samples were shipped as frozen whole blood, as isolated PBMCs, or as DNA extracted from either sample type. The immunoSEQ Assay, a bias-controlled multiplex PCR, was used to amplify TCRbeta CDR3 regions from genomic DNA. In the authors' own workflow: The number of nucleated cells in each sample was estimated from the amplification of reference gene primers within the assay. Sequence reads were collapsed and filtered to measure the absolute abundance of every unique TCRbeta CDR3 rearrangement. For each sample, productive Simpson clonality was calculated by taking the square root of Simpson's diversity index across productive rearrangements. TCRdb obtained this table from immuneACCESS and retained in-frame rearrangements with V and J assigned. These tables miss some clones; where compared with another copy, unresolved V genes account for less than half of the shortfall, and the remainder is unexplained. That table is the source of V, J and clone size, and D and trimming were worked out from the DNA. In this sample the table shows about 82,000 clones, roughly 78% of which occur a single time. The ten largest clones take up about a third of the sample.

The receptor was derived from a man between 60 and 75 years old with COVID-19, enrolled during active disease. Sequenced material: peripheral blood.

CDR3 loop: CASSLSERTGRNQLSFNYGYTF. The DNA sequence is as follows: TGTGCCAGCAGTTTATCGGAGAGGACAGGGCGCAACCAATTATCCTTTAACTATGGCTACACCTTC. The chain was built from TRBV27 and TRBJ1-2, with 8 bases in between that match TRBD1. The CDR3 numbers 22 residues from cysteine through phenylalanine. The kept DNA is CDR3 alone, 66 bases in frame from the first base. Trimmed from V: 0 bases; trimmed from J: 1 base; junction bases lacking a gene match: 22. The germline V gene (reference sequence) gives CDR1 as MNHEY and CDR2 as SMNVEV.